This entry is about one T cell receptor (beta chain). These data belong to a study of T cells in Graves' hyperthyroidism and ophthalmopathy. Fresh 10 ml peripheral blood yielded PBMCs. The CDR3 is 13 residues long. CDR1 and CDR2 from the germline V gene are LGHDT and YNNKEL (reference sequence). V lost 4 bases to trimming and J lost 8 bases, with 14 bases between them. Template material for amplifying TCR beta CDR3 regions consisted of RNA transcripts. The HTBI primer set was used in a first-round RT-PCR of the TCR CDR3. TCRdb reprocessed the multiplex PCR reads with MiXCR, giving one entry per CDR3 protein. The sample consists of about 840,000 distinct CDR3 sequences, approximately 40% of them appearing once.

This sequence originates from a man in his late teens or twenties with Graves' hyperthyroidism. V is TRBV3-1 and J is TRBJ1-2, with D possibly being TRBD1 (6 bases). The material sequenced was blood. The chain's CDR3 is CASSLGQIGGYTF. In nucleotides, the CDR3 is TGTGCCAGCAGCCTCGGACAGATTGGGGGCTACACCTTC. Variable domain in full (rest from reference TRBV3-1 and TRBJ1-2): DTAVSQTPKYLVTQMGNDKSIKCEQNLGHDTMYWYKQDSKKFLKIMFSYNNKELIINETVPNRFSPKSPDKAHLNLHINSLELGDSAVYFCASSLGQIGGYTFGSGTRLTVV.